The 6 T cell receptor beta chains reported below all come from one sample, sequenced in a study of blood T cell repertoires in COVID-19 (dated by TCRdb to the early 2020s). Library preparation used the immunoSEQ multiplex PCR assay. Here the immuneACCESS table is served through TCRdb, limited to in-frame sequences with V and J called. Missing clones are a known gap in these copies; in checked studies unresolved V genes cover under half, and the rest lacks a known reason. This sample holds 150,000 to 200,000 clones; 85% were observed only once. The ten most abundant clones make up 3% to 3.5% of the sample. The sequencing input was peripheral blood. Every receptor here comes from a human donor with acute or convalescent COVID-19. The donor label of this sample is uncertain.

The chain combines TRBV25-1 with TRBJ1-6, with 8 bases lining up with TRBD1. With V trimmed by 3 bases and J by 14 bases, 9 bases remained unmatched. The CDR3 extends over 14 amino acids. Germline-derived CDR1 and CDR2 are MGHDK and SYGVNS. In nucleotides, the CDR3 is TGTGCCAGCAGTGATCTCGGACAGGGAAGGACCCTCCACTTT. This encodes CASSDLGQGRTLHF.

The rearrangement joins TRBV3-1 (or the pseudogene TRBV3-2) to TRBJ1-6; the match to TRBD1 covers 9 bases. The germline V gene has CDR1 LGHDT and CDR2 YNNKEL (reference sequence). This CDR3 comprises 18 residues. The junction had 5 bases not matched to a gene; V was cut back by 1 base and J by 1 base. The CDR3 region is CASSQGDGTGSYNSPLHF. The DNA for the CDR3 is TGTGCCAGCAGCCAAGGGGATGGGACAGGGTCCTATAATTCACCCCTCCACTTT.

V is TRBV18 and J is TRBJ1-1, with 10 bases that match TRBD1. Germline CDR1 reads KGHSH; CDR2 reads LQKENI. V dropped 4 bases and J dropped 0; count of bases not matched to a gene: 5. This CDR3 has 16 amino acids. The CDR3, as DNA: TGTGCCAGCTCACTGGGACAGGGGAGATTGAACACTGAAGCTTTCTTT. The encoded protein is CASSLGQGRLNTEAFF.

V is TRBV11-2 and J is TRBJ1-4; D is ambiguous. This CDR3 has 14 residues. The germline CDR1 and CDR2 sequences are SGHAT and FQNNGV. The germline V and J ends were trimmed by 0 bases and 4 bases, with 6 bases remaining between them. This chain's CDR3 is CASSLDRGNEKLFF. The CDR3 DNA is TGTGCCAGCAGCTTAGACCGCGGTAATGAAAAACTGTTTTTT.

The chain links TRBV5-1 to TRBJ2-5, with 11 bases that match TRBD1. The CDR3 totals 14 residues. V lost 3 bases and J lost 4; bases outside the gene matches: 2. Germline V gives CDR1 SGHRS, CDR2 YFSETQ. The CDR3 nucleotides read TGCGCCAGCAGCTCCGGGACAGGGGGAGAGACCCAGTACTTC. Encoded protein: CASSSGTGGETQYF. Complete variable domain (other parts from reference TRBV5-1 and TRBJ2-5): KAGVTQTPRYLIKTRGQQVTLSCSPISGHRSVSWYQQTPGQGLQFLFEYFSETQRNKGNFPGRFSGRQFSNSRSEMNVSTLELGDSALYLCASSSGTGGETQYFGPGTRLLVL.

This clone was seen a handful of times. Distinct nucleotide sequences in the sample also encode this CDR3. This rearrangement joins TRBV30 to TRBJ1-1; D gene ambiguous. V lost 0 bases and J lost 2, with 7 bases in between. CDR1 and CDR2 (germline): GTSNPN, SVGIG (reference sequence). The CDR3 covers 13 residues. This chain's CDR3 is CAWSVEANTEAFF. CDR3 nucleotides: TGTGCCTGGAGTGTAGAGGCAAACACTGAAGCTTTCTTT.